What follows are 17 T cell receptor beta chains derived from one specimen sequenced in a study of tumor and adjacent non-tumor tissue in lung cancer. The template was RNA from unsorted bulk tissue. More than 3 cm separated this lung sample from the edge of the tumor. Three rounds of nested PCR, following a modified ARM-PCR protocol, produced the TCRbeta library. TCRdb ran MiXCR on the multiplex PCR reads and lists one entry per CDR3 protein. Among roughly 69,000 distinct CDR3 sequences listed, 76% were seen once. Sample: distant non-tumor lung tissue. The receptors derive from a man in his fifties or sixties with non-small cell lung cancer.

With respect to this clonotype: The junction departs from the called germline gene at one end, perhaps through a read error. The chain employs TRBV7-2 and TRBJ2-1, with a tentative D call TRBD2 (5 bases). Germline loops: CDR1 SGHTA, CDR2 FQGNSA. This CDR3 has 13 residues. The CDR3 DNA sequence: TGTGTCAGCGGACTTGGGATCTACAATGAGCAGTTCTTC. It codes for CVSGLGIYNEQFF.

Details on this clonotype: Since the CDR3 does not end with the conserved phenylalanine or tryptophan, this likely comes from a read error. The gene calls are TRBV20-1 and TRBJ2-3, with D possibly being TRBD2 (6 bases). The CDR3 totals 15 residues. Looked up from germline, CDR1 is DFQATT and CDR2 is SNEGSKA (reference sequence). V shed 7 bases and J shed 4 bases, with 21 bases lying between them. The CDR3, as DNA: TGCAGTGGTGTACGGGGGTACTTTCACCCAGATACGCAGTATTAT. It specifies CSGVRGYFHPDTQYY.

With regard to this clonotype: The junction departs from the called germline gene at one end, perhaps through a read error. The CDR3 region is CARSYDETGHPYSNQPQHF. The CDR3 DNA reads as TGTGCCAGGAGTTATGATGAGACAGGACACCCCTATAGCAATCAGCCCCAGCATTTT. The chain combines TRBV6-2 or TRBV6-3 with TRBJ1-5; a weak D match, TRBD1 (6 bases). The germline gives CDR1 MNHEY, CDR2 SVGEGT. The CDR3 spans 19 residues.

A word on this clonotype: An end of the junction differs from the germline gene, which may be a read error. The gene calls are TRBV6-4 and TRBJ1-1; perhaps TRBD1 as D (6 bases). This CDR3 is built from 15 residues. The germline gives CDR1 MRHNA, CDR2 SNTAGT. The chain's CDR3 is CASKNEDSMNAEAFF. CDR3 sequence (DNA): TGTGCCAGCAAAAACGAGGACAGCATGAACGCTGAAGCTTTCTTC.

Concerning this clonotype: At one end the junction does not follow the germline gene, possibly because of a read error. The J gene is TRBJ2-7, the V gene TRBV7-8; TRBD1 aligns across 7 bases. Per the germline V gene, CDR1 is SGHVS and CDR2 is FQNEAQ. The CDR3 length is 14 residues. The CDR3 sequence is CSSSYGTVTPEQYF. CDR3 sequence (DNA): TGTTCCAGCAGCTACGGGACAGTGACCCCGGAGCAGTACTTC.

On this clonotype: One end of the junction fails to match germline, which may point to a read error. The J gene is TRBJ1-1, the V gene TRBV2; D unclear. The CDR3 is 12 residues long. Germline V gene data show CDR1 as SNHLY and CDR2 as FYNNEI. CDR3 bases: TGTGCCATCAGCGAGGGTAACACTGAAGTTTTCTTT. It yields the protein CAISEGNTEVFF.

This clonotype has more than one count but fewer than ten. The chain couples TRBV9 to TRBJ2-1, with 9 bases aligning to TRBD2. Germline trimming cut 4 bases from V and 3 bases from J; bases unmatched to any gene: 2. This CDR3 comprises 14 residues. Germline CDR1 reads SGDLS; CDR2 reads YYNGEE. CDR3 DNA sequence: TGTGCCAGCAGCCCGACTAGCGGCTACAATGAGCAGTTCTTC. This encodes CASSPTSGYNEQFF.

The sample holds many counts of this clonotype. The V gene is TRBV7-9, the J gene TRBJ2-5; 10 bases are shared with TRBD2. Losses at the gene ends were 3 bases for V and 3 bases for J; bases not matched to a gene: 7. CDR3 length equals 16 residues. Germline values: CDR1 SEHNR, CDR2 FQNEAQ (reference sequence). The CDR3 sequence is CASSFGTSGREETQYF. CDR3 nucleotide sequence: TGTGCCAGCAGCTTCGGAACAAGCGGGAGGGAAGAGACCCAGTACTTC. Full variable domain (outside the CDR3, taken from reference TRBV7-9 and TRBJ2-5): DTGVSQNPRHKITKRGQNVTFRCDPISEHNRLYWYRQTLGQGPEFLTYFQNEAQLEKSRLLSDRFSAERPKGSFSTLEIQRTEQGDSAMYLCASSFGTSGREETQYFGPGTRLLVL.

This clonotype is medium-sized by share. The chain combines TRBV5-6 with TRBJ2-5; the D gene is possibly TRBD1 (5 bases). The germline V gene has CDR1 SGHDT and CDR2 YYEEEE. The CDR3 loop spans 13 amino acids. Trimming left V 4 bases short and J 1 base short, with 8 bases between. The DNA for the CDR3 is TGTGCCAGCAGCCAGGACACCCAAGAGACCCAGTACTTC. It is translated as CASSQDTQETQYF.

In this sample, this clonotype turned up many times. The rearrangement uses TRBV30 and TRBJ2-1; D may be TRBD1 (6 bases). CDR1 and CDR2 (germline): GTSNPN, SVGIG (reference sequence). CDR3 size: 13 residues. Trimming stripped 7 bases from V and 10 bases from J, with 20 bases between. The CDR3 here is CAYERGTSVEQFF. In nucleotides, the CDR3 is TGTGCCTACGAGAGGGGGACGAGCGTCGAGCAGTTCTTC. The full variable domain, with the rest looked up from reference TRBV30 and TRBJ2-1, is SQTIHQWPATLVQPVGSPLSLECTVEGTSNPNLYWYRQAAGRGLQLLFYSVGIGQISSEVPQNLSASRPQDRQFILSSKKLLLSDSGFYLCAYERGTSVEQFFGPGTRLTVL.

With respect to this clonotype: A much larger clone lies one base from this, so it may be a read error. This rearrangement joins TRBV28 to TRBJ2-7; 13 bases map to TRBD2. There are 16 residues in the CDR3. CDR1 is MDHEN, CDR2 SYDVKM, per germline. CDR3 DNA sequence: TGTGCCAACAGTTTTCCCGGGACTAGCGGGGCCTCCAAGCAGTACTTC. Its translation: CANSFPGTSGASKQYF.

On this clonotype itself: The junction departs from germline at one end; a sequencing error may be responsible. This chain joins TRBV6-7 and TRBJ2-1; 11 bases align to TRBD2. TRBV6-7 is given ORF status, its function remaining uncertain. This CDR3 has 18 residues. The CDR3 DNA sequence: TGTGTCAGCAGTTACCAGACCGGGGGACTAGCGGCCTACAATGAGCAGTTCTTC. Translated, it gives CVSSYQTGGLAAYNEQFF.

The V gene is TRBV6-5, the J gene TRBJ2-7; 8 bases map to TRBD2. Germline V gene lookup returns CDR1 MNHEY and CDR2 SVGAGI. This CDR3 contains 15 residues. V lost 0 bases to trimming and J lost 11 bases; unmatched junction nucleotides: 12. Here the CDR3 reads CASSYSKRETAEEYF. For the CDR3, the DNA is TGTGCCAGCAGTTACTCGAAGCGGGAGACGGCCGAAGAGTACTTC.

The chain has TRBV11-3 and TRBJ2-3, with D possibly being TRBD2 (5 bases). Trimming took 7 bases from V and 6 from J, leaving 23 bases between them. Per germline, CDR1 SGHNT and CDR2 YENEEA. This CDR3 is 16 amino acids long. The CDR3 is CASNSELADSTDTQYF. The CDR3 DNA reads as TGTGCCAGCAACTCCGAGCTAGCAGATAGTACGGATACGCAGTATTTT.

Only one count was recorded for this clonotype. This sequence joins TRBV11-1 and TRBJ2-1; possible D gene TRBD2, 7 bases. The CDR3 is made up of 16 amino acids. Per germline, CDR1 SGHAT and CDR2 FQDESV (reference sequence). Between the trimmed V and J ends, which lost 6 bases and 8 bases, there was a span of 23 bases. The CDR3 sequence: CASSPGARGRYDEQFF. As DNA, the CDR3 is TGTGCCAGCAGTCCAGGGGCGCGGGGGAGATACGATGAGCAGTTCTTC. Complete variable domain (other parts from reference TRBV11-1 and TRBJ2-1): EAEVAQSPRYKITEKSQAVAFWCDPISGHATLYWYRQILGQGPELLVQFQDESVVDDSQLPKDRFSAERLKGVDSTLKIQPAELGDSAMYLCASSPGARGRYDEQFFGPGTRLTVL.

Points on this clonotype: This CDR3 fails to terminate in the conserved phenylalanine or tryptophan, so it likely reflects a read error. The DNA is left out, because the CDR3 cannot be placed on it with certainty; the CDR3 is given as TCRdb lists it. The rearrangement joins TRBV20-1 to TRBJ2-3; TRBD2, the table's D call, lacks a check against the DNA. The length of the CDR3 is 15 amino acids, counting both ends. In germline, CDR1 is DFQATT, CDR2 SNEGSKA (reference sequence). The CDR3 spells CSASKTSPTHNTRYL.

This clonotype came up many times. This could be a read error, since a much larger clone is one nucleotide away. The chain combines TRBV6-5 with TRBJ2-4; no reliable D call. V dropped 5 bases and J dropped 2 bases, with 10 bases sitting between them. The germline V gene has CDR1 MNHEY and CDR2 SVGAGI. CDR3 length: 14 residues. The CDR3 here is CASSATWTKNIQYF. The CDR3 nucleotides are TGTGCCAGCAGTGCGACATGGACCAAAAACATTCAGTACTTC.